This passage covers 29 T cell receptor beta chains from one sample sequenced in a study of cytomegalovirus exposure and HLA in healthy donors. Primers: 60 Vbeta forward and 13 Jbeta reverse. Data came from immunoSEQ multiplex PCR; TCRdb stores just in-frame clones and leaves some out. The sample includes 95,000 to 120,000 clones, 60% to 80% seen only once; the top ten take 5% to 5.5%. The sample comprised PBMCs. The receptors derive from a woman aged 25 to 39 in good health and CMV-seropositive.

This chain connects TRBV6-5 to TRBJ2-1, with D hard to call. V lost 6 bases and J 0 bases, leaving 12 bases between the germline ends. Per the germline V gene, CDR1 is MNHEY and CDR2 is SVGAGI. CDR3 length: 15 residues. DNA for the CDR3: TGTGCCAGCAGCCCCCATGCTAGCTCCTACAATGAGCAGTTCTTC. Translated: CASSPHASSYNEQFF.

The chain recombines TRBV6-5 with TRBJ1-6; D is unresolved. V was pared by 0 bases and J by 10 bases, with 13 bases between. CDR3 length: 15 residues. From germline, CDR1 is MNHEY and CDR2 SVGAGI. The CDR3 here is CASSYSGGPASPLHF. As DNA, the CDR3 is TGTGCCAGCAGTTACTCGGGAGGGCCGGCATCACCCCTCCACTTT.

The chain recombines TRBV7-3 with TRBJ2-3; TRBD2 aligns across 16 bases. CDR3 length equals 19 residues. Germline CDR1 SGHTA, CDR2 FQGTGA. The ends lost 0 bases at V and 4 bases at J; junction bases unmatched: 7. The CDR3 sequence is CASSLTRGLAGGPADTQYF. CDR3 DNA sequence: TGTGCCAGCAGCTTAACGCGGGGACTAGCGGGAGGGCCGGCAGATACGCAGTATTTT.

This clone was recorded once. The gene calls are TRBV7-9 and TRBJ2-3; the D gene is possibly TRBD2 (7 bases). This CDR3 comprises 16 residues. The V gene's germline CDR1 is SEHNR and CDR2 FQNEAQ (reference sequence). V gave up 0 bases and J gave up 4 bases, with 14 bases separating them. The CDR3 DNA reads TGTGCCAGCAGCTTAGCGCTAGGGGAGGGGGCAGATACGCAGTATTTT. It yields the protein CASSLALGEGADTQYF.

The chain carries TRBV10-1 and TRBJ2-3; TRBD2 matches at 12 bases. With 6 bases clipped from V and 2 bases from J, the junction kept 3 bases outside the gene matches. The CDR3 is 15 amino acids. The germline V gene encodes CDR1 WNHNN and CDR2 SYGVQD (reference sequence). CDR3 residues: CASSRLAGVTDTQYF. As DNA, the CDR3 is TGCGCCAGCAGCCGACTAGCGGGGGTCACAGATACGCAGTATTTT.

V usage is TRBV7-2 and J usage is TRBJ2-2, with TRBD2 matching 10 bases. With 6 bases clipped from V and 0 bases from J, the junction kept 1 base outside the gene matches. The germline V gene has CDR1 SGHTA and CDR2 FQGNSA. CDR3 length: 15 residues. The DNA of the CDR3 is TGTGCCAGCAGAACTAGCGGGGCGAACACCGGGGAGCTGTTTTTT. It codes for CASRTSGANTGELFF. Using reference TRBV7-2 and TRBJ2-2 for the parts outside the CDR3, the full variable domain is GAGVSQSPSNKVTEKGKDVELRCDPISGHTALYWYRQSLGQGLEFLIYFQGNSAPDKSGLPSDRFSAERTGGSVSTLTIQRTQQEDSAVYLCASRTSGANTGELFFGEGSRLTVL.

This clone was detected only a few times. The gene calls are TRBV27 and TRBJ2-7, with D uncertain. This CDR3 contains 13 residues. CDR1 and CDR2 (germline): MNHEY, SMNVEV (reference sequence). V lost 3 bases, J lost 0 bases, and 6 bases lay in between. The CDR3 sequence: CASSFGTSYEQYF. For the CDR3, the DNA is TGTGCCAGCAGTTTTGGCACCTCCTACGAGCAGTACTTC.

V and J are TRBV5-1 and TRBJ1-6; D possibly corresponds to TRBD1 (5 bases). Trimming removed 0 bases from V and 8 bases from J, with 12 bases in between. Germline V lookup: CDR1 SGHRS, CDR2 YFSETQ. This CDR3 region has 15 residues. Here the CDR3 DNA reads TGCGCCAGCAGCTTGGAAACAGGCACCTATTCACCCCTCCACTTT. Translation gives CASSLETGTYSPLHF.

This CDR3 reads CASSYSWGERGNEQFF. CDR3 DNA sequence: TGTGCCAGCAGTTACTCTTGGGGGGAGAGGGGCAATGAGCAGTTCTTC. The rearrangement links TRBV6-5 to TRBJ2-1; possible D gene TRBD2, 6 bases. Trimming left V 0 bases short and J 6 bases short, with 15 bases between. CDR1 and CDR2 (germline): MNHEY, SVGAGI. The CDR3 loop spans 16 amino acids.

The chain links TRBV19 to TRBJ2-2; no clear D gene. Germline CDR1 is LNHDA and CDR2 is SQIVND (reference sequence). Trimming took off 7 bases at V and 2 bases at J, with 11 bases between the two ends. The CDR3 is 14 residues long. CDR3 residues: CASIKQPNTGELFF. DNA of the CDR3: TGTGCCAGTATAAAACAGCCAAACACCGGGGAGCTGTTTTTT.

The chain carries TRBV2 and TRBJ2-2; 8 positions match TRBD1. V lost 6 bases to trimming and J lost 0 bases; unmatched junction nucleotides: 3. Germline CDR1 reads SNHLY; CDR2 reads FYNNEI. This CDR3 is built from 15 residues. The CDR3 DNA is TGTGCCAGCAGCCTGGACAGGGCGAACACCGGGGAGCTGTTTTTT. Protein sequence: CASSLDRANTGELFF. Full variable domain (outside the CDR3, taken from reference TRBV2 and TRBJ2-2): EPEVTQTPSHQVTQMGQEVILRCVPISNHLYFYWYRQILGQKVEFLVSFYNNEISEKSEIFDDQFSVERPDGSNFTLKIRSTKLEDSAMYFCASSLDRANTGELFFGEGSRLTVL.

CDR3: CASSPFRGTNEKLFF. In nucleotides, the CDR3 is TGTGCCAGCAGCCCTTTCAGGGGCACTAATGAAAAACTGTTTTTT. This chain links TRBV16 with TRBJ1-4, with a tentative D call TRBD1 (6 bases). Germline assignment: CDR1 KGHSY and CDR2 FQNENV. Trimming took off 4 bases at V and 2 bases at J, with 11 bases between the two ends. The CDR3 consists of 15 residues.

V is TRBV5-6 and J is TRBJ2-1; 11 bases are shared with TRBD2. The CDR3 consists of 15 residues. J was trimmed by 6 bases and V by 1 base; bases with no gene match: 3. The germline CDR1 and CDR2 sequences are SGHDT and YYEEEE. In DNA, the CDR3 is TGTGCCAGCAGCTTGATAGCGGGGGGGCCCAATGAGCAGTTCTTC. Translated, it gives CASSLIAGGPNEQFF.

This chain links TRBV19 with TRBJ2-3; 9 bases are a match to TRBD1. Unmatched junction bases numbered 8, after V lost 4 bases and J lost 3 bases. This CDR3 is built from 16 residues. Looked up from germline, CDR1 is LNHDA and CDR2 is SQIVND (reference sequence). The CDR3 is CASSKITGGRTDTQYF. The CDR3 DNA is TGTGCCAGTAGTAAGATCACAGGGGGCCGGACAGATACGCAGTATTTT.

The chain uses TRBV7-9 and TRBJ1-1; TRBD1 agrees at 9 bases. The CDR3 covers 14 residues. Germline CDR1 SEHNR, CDR2 FQNEAQ (reference sequence). V lost 3 bases to trimming and J lost 3 bases; unmatched junction nucleotides: 2. The CDR3 nucleotides read TGTGCCAGCAGCTTTTGGACAGGGGACACTGAAGCTTTCTTT. This encodes CASSFWTGDTEAFF.

The chain uses TRBV7-8 and TRBJ2-5; unclear D gene. Trimming removed 5 bases at V and 2 bases at J, with 12 bases between. From germline, CDR1 is SGHVS and CDR2 FQNEAQ. CDR3 length equals 14 residues. CDR3 amino acids: CASSLRHNQETQYF. The DNA of the CDR3 is TGTGCCAGCAGCCTTAGACATAATCAAGAGACCCAGTACTTC.

The chain combines TRBV11-3 with TRBJ1-1; D remains unclear. V was cut by 2 bases and J by 0 bases, with 7 bases left in between. Germline lookup yields CDR1 SGHNT and CDR2 YENEEA. CDR3 length equals 14 residues. The CDR3 loop is CASSLLSLNTEAFF. In DNA, the CDR3 is TGTGCCAGCAGCTTACTTAGTCTGAACACTGAAGCTTTCTTT.

The chain couples TRBV5-4 to TRBJ2-1, with 9 bases that match TRBD2. CDR1 and CDR2 from the germline V gene are SGHNT and YYREEE (reference sequence). There are 15 residues in the CDR3. The V and J ends lost 4 bases and 4 bases, in that order; junction bases with no gene match: 6. CDR3 nucleotides: TGTGCCAGCAGCATAGCGGGAGTTCAGTACAATGAGCAGTTCTTC. It specifies CASSIAGVQYNEQFF.

The chain carries TRBV25-1 and TRBJ1-2, with a tentative D call TRBD1 (6 bases). There are 14 residues in the CDR3. Germline CDR1 reads MGHDK; CDR2 reads SYGVNS. V was pared by 1 base and J by 3 bases, with 9 bases between. The CDR3 sequence: CASSESNRDYGYTF. As DNA, the CDR3 is TGTGCCAGCAGTGAATCCAACAGGGACTATGGCTACACCTTC.

The V gene is TRBV5-3, the J gene TRBJ2-7, with 8 bases matching TRBD2. TRBV5-3 carries the ORF label, with uncertain function. CDR3 length equals 18 residues. The junction had 17 bases not matched to a gene; V was cut back by 4 bases and J by 2 bases. The CDR3 region is CARSAFSGTRPRPYEQYF. The CDR3 nucleotides read TGTGCCAGAAGCGCTTTTAGCGGGACGAGACCCCGGCCCTACGAGCAGTACTTC.

The chain employs TRBV2 and TRBJ1-1, with a tentative D call TRBD1 (6 bases). Germline lookup yields CDR1 SNHLY and CDR2 FYNNEI. The CDR3 has 14 residues. Trimming left V 7 bases short and J 6 bases short, with 18 bases between. CDR3 loop: CASTLQGLSAEAFF. The CDR3 DNA reads as TGTGCCAGCACCCTCCAGGGGCTTTCGGCTGAAGCTTTCTTT.

The CDR3 DNA reads as TGTGCCAGCAGCGTAGGGCCGACAGGCGATCAGCCCCAGCATTTT. Protein sequence: CASSVGPTGDQPQHF. The V gene is TRBV9, the J gene TRBJ1-5, with D perhaps matching TRBD1 (6 bases). Trimming left V 0 bases short and J 5 bases short, with 12 bases between. Looked up from germline, CDR1 is SGDLS and CDR2 is YYNGEE. The CDR3 covers 15 residues.

The rearrangement joins TRBV6-6 to TRBJ1-6; 9 nucleotides align to TRBD1. Germline assignment: CDR1 MNHNY and CDR2 SVGAGI (reference sequence). V gave up 7 bases and J gave up 10 bases; unmatched junction bases: 8. There are 14 residues in the CDR3. This chain's CDR3 is CASTPGQGQSPLHF. The DNA for the CDR3 is TGTGCCAGCACCCCGGGACAGGGCCAATCACCCCTCCACTTT.

V and J are TRBV6-1 and TRBJ2-7; 8 bases align to TRBD2. The CDR3 runs 15 residues. Looked up from germline, CDR1 is MNHNS and CDR2 is SASEGT. J was trimmed by 7 bases and V by 1 base; bases with no gene match: 9. CDR3 residues: CASSEVVAGLREQYF. The CDR3, as DNA: TGTGCCAGCAGTGAAGTTGTAGCGGGACTGAGGGAGCAGTACTTC.

The rearrangement uses TRBV5-6 and TRBJ1-1; D unclear. The CDR3 is 14 amino acids. Per the germline V gene, CDR1 is SGHDT and CDR2 is YYEEEE. The V gene lost 3 bases and the J gene lost 4 bases, with 13 bases spanning the gap. CDR3: CASSSSGFFTEAFF. The CDR3 bases are TGTGCCAGCAGCTCCTCCGGGTTCTTCACTGAAGCTTTCTTT.

To note about this clone: Other DNA sequences within the sample encode an identical CDR3. The V call is TRBV5-1, the J call TRBJ1-1; D is possibly TRBD1 (6 bases). Germline values: CDR1 SGHRS, CDR2 YFSETQ. Trimming shortened V by 3 bases and J by 0 bases, and 9 bases separated the two germline ends. This CDR3 has 14 residues. The CDR3: CASSSGQMNTEAFF. The CDR3 DNA reads TGCGCCAGCAGCTCTGGACAGATGAACACTGAAGCTTTCTTT. The entire variable domain, with the rest obtained from reference TRBV5-1 and TRBJ1-1, is as follows: KAGVTQTPRYLIKTRGQQVTLSCSPISGHRSVSWYQQTPGQGLQFLFEYFSETQRNKGNFPGRFSGRQFSNSRSEMNVSTLELGDSALYLCASSSGQMNTEAFFGQGTRLTVV.

The V and J genes are TRBV19 and TRBJ2-7; a weak D match, TRBD2 (6 bases). Between the trimmed V and J ends, which lost 5 bases and 3 bases, there was a span of 14 bases. Germline values: CDR1 LNHDA, CDR2 SQIVND (reference sequence). The CDR3 is 14 residues long. In DNA form, the CDR3 reads TGTGCCAGTAGTGCGGGACTCCCTCTCTACGAGCAGTACTTC. Its protein is CASSAGLPLYEQYF.

This chain connects TRBV19 to TRBJ1-1; 7 nucleotides align to TRBD1. Germline CDR1 and CDR2: LNHDA and SQIVND (reference sequence). With 6 bases clipped from V and 4 bases from J, the junction kept 5 bases outside the gene matches. The CDR3 spans 13 residues. As DNA, the CDR3 is TGTGCCAGTAGCCGGAGACAGGGCACTGAAGCTTTCTTT. Protein product: CASSRRQGTEAFF.

The chain couples TRBV7-9 to TRBJ1-1; 12 positions agree with TRBD1. V shed 5 bases and J 7 bases; nucleotides not matched to a gene: 8. This CDR3 is 15 amino acids long. Germline CDR1 is SEHNR and CDR2 is FQNEAQ (reference sequence). CDR3 coding DNA: TGTGCCAGCAGCGCCCTGGGACAGGGGGCGGTTGAAGCTTTCTTT. It yields the protein CASSALGQGAVEAFF.